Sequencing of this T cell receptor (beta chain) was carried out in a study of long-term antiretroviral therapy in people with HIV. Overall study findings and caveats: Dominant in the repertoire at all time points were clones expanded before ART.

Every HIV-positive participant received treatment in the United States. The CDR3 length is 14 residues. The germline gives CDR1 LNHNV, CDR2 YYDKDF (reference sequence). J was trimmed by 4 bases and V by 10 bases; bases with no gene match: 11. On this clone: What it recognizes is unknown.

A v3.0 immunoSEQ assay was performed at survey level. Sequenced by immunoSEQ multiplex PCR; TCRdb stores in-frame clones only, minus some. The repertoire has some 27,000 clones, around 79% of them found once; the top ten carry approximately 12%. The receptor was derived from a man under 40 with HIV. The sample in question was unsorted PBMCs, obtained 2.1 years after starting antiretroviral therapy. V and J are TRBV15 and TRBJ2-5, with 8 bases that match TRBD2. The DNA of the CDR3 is TGTGCCATTGGGAGTAGCGGGATGGGAGAGACCCAGTACTTC. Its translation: CAIGSSGMGETQYF.